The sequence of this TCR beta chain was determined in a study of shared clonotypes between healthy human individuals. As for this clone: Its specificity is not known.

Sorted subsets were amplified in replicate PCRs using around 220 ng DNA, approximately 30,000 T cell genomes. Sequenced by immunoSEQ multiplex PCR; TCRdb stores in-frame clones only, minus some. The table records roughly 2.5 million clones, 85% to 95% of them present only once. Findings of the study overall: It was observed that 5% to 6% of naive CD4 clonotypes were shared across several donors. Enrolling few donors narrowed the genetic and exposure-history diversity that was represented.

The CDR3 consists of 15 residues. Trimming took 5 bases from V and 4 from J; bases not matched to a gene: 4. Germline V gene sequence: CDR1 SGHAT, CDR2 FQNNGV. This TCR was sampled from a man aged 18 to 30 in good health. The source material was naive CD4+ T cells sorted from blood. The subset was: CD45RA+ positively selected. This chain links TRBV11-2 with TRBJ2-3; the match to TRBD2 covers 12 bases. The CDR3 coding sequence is TGTGCCAGCAGCCTGACTAGCGGGAGTTCAGATACGCAGTATTTT. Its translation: CASSLTSGSSDTQYF.